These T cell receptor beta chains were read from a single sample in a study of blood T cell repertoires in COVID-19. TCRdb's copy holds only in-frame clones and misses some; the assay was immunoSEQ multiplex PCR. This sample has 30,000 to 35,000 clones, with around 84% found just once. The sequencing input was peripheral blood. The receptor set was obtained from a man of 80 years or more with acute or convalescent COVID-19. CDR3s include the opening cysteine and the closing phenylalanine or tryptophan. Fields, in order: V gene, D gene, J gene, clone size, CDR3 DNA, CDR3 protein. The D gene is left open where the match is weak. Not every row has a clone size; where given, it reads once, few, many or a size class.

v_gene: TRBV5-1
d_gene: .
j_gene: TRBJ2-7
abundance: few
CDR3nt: TGCGCCAGCAGCTTCGAGGGGCAGGGGGAGCAGTACTTC
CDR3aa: CASSFEGQGEQYF

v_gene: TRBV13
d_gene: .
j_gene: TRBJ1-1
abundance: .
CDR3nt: TGTGCCAGCAGCGTGAGAGGAGGCACTGAAGCTTTCTTT
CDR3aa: CASSVRGGTEAFF

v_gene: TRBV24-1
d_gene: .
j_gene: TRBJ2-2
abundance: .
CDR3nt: TGTGCCACCAGTGACCCGGTGAGGGCGGGCACCGGGGAGCTGTTTTTT
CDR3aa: CATSDPVRAGTGELFF

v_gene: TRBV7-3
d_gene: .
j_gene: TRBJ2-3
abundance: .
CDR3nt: TGTGCCAGCAGCTTAAATAAAGGGACTGAAAGCACAGATACGCAGTATTTT
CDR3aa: CASSLNKGTESTDTQYF

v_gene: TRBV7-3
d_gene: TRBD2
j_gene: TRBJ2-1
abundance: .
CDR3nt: TGTGCCAGCAGCTTAATGGGCGGGAGCTCCTACAATGAGCAGTTCTTC
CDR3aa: CASSLMGGSSYNEQFF

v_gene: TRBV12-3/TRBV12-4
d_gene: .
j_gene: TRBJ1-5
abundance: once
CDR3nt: TGTGCCAGCAGTTCGTGGGCGAATCAGCCCCAGCATTTT
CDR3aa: CASSSWANQPQHF

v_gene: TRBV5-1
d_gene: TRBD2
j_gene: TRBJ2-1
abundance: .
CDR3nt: TGCGCCAGCAGCTCCCCCCTGACTAGCGGGGGGGCCAATGAGCAGTTCTTC
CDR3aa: CASSSPLTSGGANEQFF

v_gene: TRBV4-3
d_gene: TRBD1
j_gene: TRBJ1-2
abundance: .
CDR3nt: TGCGCCAGCAGCCAAGGTACAGGGGGGGCGTATGGCTACACCTTC
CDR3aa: CASSQGTGGAYGYTF

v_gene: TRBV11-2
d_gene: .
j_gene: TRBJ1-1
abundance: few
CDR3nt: TGTGCCAGCAGCTTAGGGGGGCTGACGAACACTGAAGCTTTCTTT
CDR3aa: CASSLGGLTNTEAFF

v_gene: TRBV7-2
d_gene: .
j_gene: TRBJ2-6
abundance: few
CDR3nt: TGTGCCAGCAGCTTAGGGCCCGGGGCTGGGGCCAACGTCCTGACTTTC
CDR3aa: CASSLGPGAGANVLTF

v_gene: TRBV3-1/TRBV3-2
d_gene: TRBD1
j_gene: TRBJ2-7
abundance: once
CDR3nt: TGTGCCAGCAGCCGGGATGGACAGGGAAGCACCGAGCAGTACTTC
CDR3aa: CASSRDGQGSTEQYF

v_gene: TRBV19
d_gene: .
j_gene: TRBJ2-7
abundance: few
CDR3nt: TGTGCCAGTAGTATAGATCGAACAGTATACGAGCAGTACTTC
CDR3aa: CASSIDRTVYEQYF

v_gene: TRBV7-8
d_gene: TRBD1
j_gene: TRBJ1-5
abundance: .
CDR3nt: TGTGCCAGCAGCTCTGACAGGGGGCGAGGCAATCAGCCCCAGCATTTT
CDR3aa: CASSSDRGRGNQPQHF

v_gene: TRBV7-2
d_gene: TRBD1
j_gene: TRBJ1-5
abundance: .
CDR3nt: TGTGCCAGCAGCTTAGGGACAGGGCGAAGCGACAATCAGCCCCAGCATTTT
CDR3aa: CASSLGTGRSDNQPQHF

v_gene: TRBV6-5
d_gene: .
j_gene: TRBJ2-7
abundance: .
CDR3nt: TGTGCCAGCAGTTACCTCCCGGGGGGCGGCTACGAGCAGTACTTC
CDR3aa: CASSYLPGGGYEQYF

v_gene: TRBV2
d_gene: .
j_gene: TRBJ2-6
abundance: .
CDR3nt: TGTGCCAGCAGTTCTCTCTCTGGGGCCAACGTCCTGACTTTC
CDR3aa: CASSSLSGANVLTF

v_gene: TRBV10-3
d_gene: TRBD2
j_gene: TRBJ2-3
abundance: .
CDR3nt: TGTGCCATCAGTGAGGCCGGGACTAGCGGGGGGGCGAGCACAGATACGCAGTATTTT
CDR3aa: CAISEAGTSGGASTDTQYF

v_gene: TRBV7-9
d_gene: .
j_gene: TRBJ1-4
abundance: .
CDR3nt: TGTGCCAGCAGCTTAGGCAATAACAGACGCCAATGGAATGAAAAACTGTTTTTT
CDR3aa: CASSLGNNRRQWNEKLFF

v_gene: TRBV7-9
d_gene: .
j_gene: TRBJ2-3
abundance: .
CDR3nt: TGTGCCAGCAGCTTAAGACGACAGGACACAGATACGCAGTATTTT
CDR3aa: CASSLRRQDTDTQYF

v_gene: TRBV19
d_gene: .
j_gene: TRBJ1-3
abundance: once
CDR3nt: TGTGCCAGTACCCAAACAGGGTATGGTGGAAACACCATATATTTT
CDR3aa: CASTQTGYGGNTIYF

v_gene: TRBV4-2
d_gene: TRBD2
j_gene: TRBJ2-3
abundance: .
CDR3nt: TGTGCCAGCAGCCAGAGATTAGCGGGGGGCACAGATACGCAGTATTTT
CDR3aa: CASSQRLAGGTDTQYF

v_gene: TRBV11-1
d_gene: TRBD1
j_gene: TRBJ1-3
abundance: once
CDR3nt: TGTGCCAGCAGCGCAAATACAGGGGCATCTGGAAACACCATATATTTT
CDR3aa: CASSANTGASGNTIYF

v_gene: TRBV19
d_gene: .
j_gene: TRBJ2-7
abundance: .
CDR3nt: TGTGCCAGTAGCCCCATGGGAGACCTACGCTACGAGCAGTACTTC
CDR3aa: CASSPMGDLRYEQYF

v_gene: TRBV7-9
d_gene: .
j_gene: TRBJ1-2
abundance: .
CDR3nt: TGTGCCAGCAGCTTAATTCCCGTTTTATTTCCTGGCTACACCTTC
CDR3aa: CASSLIPVLFPGYTF